This T cell receptor beta chain was obtained from a study of cytomegalovirus exposure and HLA in healthy donors. Study-level findings and limits: Highly shared sequence variants in one cluster were likely a sequencing artifact.

The table lists this clone with a few counts. Antigen specificity is unknown. The primer mix had 60 Vbeta and 13 Jbeta primers. Per the authors' pipeline: An analysis that came later counted around 80 million unique TCR beta chains, some 11 million shared. Profiled with immunoSEQ multiplex PCR; TCRdb holds only in-frame clones, not every one. V and J calls and clone size follow that table, whereas D and trimming were derived from the DNA. The table lists some 93,000 clones, around 9.6% of them singletons, with 4.5% to 6.5% in the top ten. The V gene's germline CDR1 is SGHNT and CDR2 YYREEE (reference sequence). There are 16 residues in the CDR3. V was pared by 4 bases and J by 8 bases, with 13 bases of the junction left unmatched.

The chain combines TRBV5-4 with TRBJ2-1; 9 nucleotides line up with TRBD2. This TCR was sampled from a man over 45 in good health and CMV-seropositive. Material: PBMCs. The CDR3 region is CASSLPVLAGMDEQFF. CDR3 DNA sequence: TGTGCCAGCAGCCTTCCGGTGCTAGCGGGAATGGATGAGCAGTTCTTC.